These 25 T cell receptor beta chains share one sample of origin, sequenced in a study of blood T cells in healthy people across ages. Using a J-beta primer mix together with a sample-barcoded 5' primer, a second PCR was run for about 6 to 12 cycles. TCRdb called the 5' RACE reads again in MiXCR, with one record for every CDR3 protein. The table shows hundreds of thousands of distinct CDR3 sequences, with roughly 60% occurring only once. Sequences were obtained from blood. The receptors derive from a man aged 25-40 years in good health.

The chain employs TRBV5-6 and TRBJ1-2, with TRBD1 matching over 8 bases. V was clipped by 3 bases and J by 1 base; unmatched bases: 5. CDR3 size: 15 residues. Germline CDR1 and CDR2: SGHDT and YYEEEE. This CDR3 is CASSWGRGLNYGYTF. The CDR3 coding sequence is TGTGCCAGCAGCTGGGGCAGGGGGCTTAACTATGGCTACACCTTC.

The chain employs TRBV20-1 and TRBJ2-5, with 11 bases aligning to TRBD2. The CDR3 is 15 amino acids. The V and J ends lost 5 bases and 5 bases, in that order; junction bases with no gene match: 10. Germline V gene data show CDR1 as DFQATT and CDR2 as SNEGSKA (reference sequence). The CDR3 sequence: CSAEISGRAGETQYF. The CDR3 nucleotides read TGCAGTGCTGAAATTAGCGGGAGGGCCGGGGAGACCCAGTACTTC.

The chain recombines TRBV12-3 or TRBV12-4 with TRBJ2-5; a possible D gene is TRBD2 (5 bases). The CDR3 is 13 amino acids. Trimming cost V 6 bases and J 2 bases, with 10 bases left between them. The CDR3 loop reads CASRKGLQETQYF. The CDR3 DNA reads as TGTGCCAGCAGAAAAGGACTGCAAGAGACCCAGTACTTC.

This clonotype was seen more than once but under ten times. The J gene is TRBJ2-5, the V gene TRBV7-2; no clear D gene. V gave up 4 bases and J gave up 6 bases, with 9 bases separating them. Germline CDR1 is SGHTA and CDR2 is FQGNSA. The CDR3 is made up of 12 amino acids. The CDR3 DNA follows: TGTGCCAGCAGCTCCCAGACGAAGACCCAGTACTTC. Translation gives CASSSQTKTQYF.

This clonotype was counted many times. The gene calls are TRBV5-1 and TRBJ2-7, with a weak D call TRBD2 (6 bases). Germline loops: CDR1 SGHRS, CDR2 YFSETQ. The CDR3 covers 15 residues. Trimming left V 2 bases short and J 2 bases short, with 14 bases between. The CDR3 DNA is TGCGCCAGCAGCTTCGCCTTGACTAGTGCCTACGAGCAGTACTTC. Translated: CASSFALTSAYEQYF.

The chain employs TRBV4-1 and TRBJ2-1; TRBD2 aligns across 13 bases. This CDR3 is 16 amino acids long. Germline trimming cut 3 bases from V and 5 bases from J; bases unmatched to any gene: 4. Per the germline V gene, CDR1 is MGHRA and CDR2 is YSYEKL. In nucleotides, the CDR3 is TGCGCCAGCAGCCACCCAGGGACTAGCGGGAACAATGAGCAGTTCTTC. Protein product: CASSHPGTSGNNEQFF.

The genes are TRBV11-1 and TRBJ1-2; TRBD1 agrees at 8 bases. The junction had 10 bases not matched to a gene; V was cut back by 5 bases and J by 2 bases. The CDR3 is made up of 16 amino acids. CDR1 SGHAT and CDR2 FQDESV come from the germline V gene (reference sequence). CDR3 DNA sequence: TGTGCCAGCAGCCTATTAAGGACAGGGCGAAACTATGGCTACACCTTC. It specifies CASSLLRTGRNYGYTF.

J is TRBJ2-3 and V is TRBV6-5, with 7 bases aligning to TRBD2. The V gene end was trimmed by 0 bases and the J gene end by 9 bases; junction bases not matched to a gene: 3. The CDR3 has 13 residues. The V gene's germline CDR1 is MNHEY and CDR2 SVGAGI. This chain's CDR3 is CASSYSTGGTQYF. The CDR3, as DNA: TGTGCCAGCAGTTACTCGACGGGGGGAACGCAGTATTTT.

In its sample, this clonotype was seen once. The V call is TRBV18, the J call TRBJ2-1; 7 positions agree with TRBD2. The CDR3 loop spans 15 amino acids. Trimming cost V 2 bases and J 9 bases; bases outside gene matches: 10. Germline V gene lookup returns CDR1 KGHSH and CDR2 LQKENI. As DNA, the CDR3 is TGTGCCAGCTCACCAGGGGGACTAACCGGCCTTGAGCAGTTCTTC. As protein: CASSPGGLTGLEQFF.

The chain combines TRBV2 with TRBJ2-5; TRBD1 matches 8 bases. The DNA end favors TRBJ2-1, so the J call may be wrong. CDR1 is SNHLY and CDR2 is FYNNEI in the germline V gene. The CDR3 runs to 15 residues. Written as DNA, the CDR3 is TGTGCCAGCAGCGGCACCGGACAGGGACGGCAGACCCAGTTCTTC. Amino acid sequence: CASSGTGQGRQTQFF.

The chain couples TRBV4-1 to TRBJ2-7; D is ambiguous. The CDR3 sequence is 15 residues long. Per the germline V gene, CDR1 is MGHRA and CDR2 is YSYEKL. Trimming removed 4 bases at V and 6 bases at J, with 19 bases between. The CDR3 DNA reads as TGCGCCAGCAGCCGGGCTATAAATTTTGGGCTCGAGCAGTACTTC. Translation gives CASSRAINFGLEQYF.

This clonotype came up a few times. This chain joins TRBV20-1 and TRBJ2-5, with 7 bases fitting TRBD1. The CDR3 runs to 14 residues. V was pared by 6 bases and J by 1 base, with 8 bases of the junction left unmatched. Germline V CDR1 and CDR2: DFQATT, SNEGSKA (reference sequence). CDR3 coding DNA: TGCAGTGCGCTCGGGACAGCTGTCCAAGAGACCCAGTACTTC. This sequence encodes CSALGTAVQETQYF.

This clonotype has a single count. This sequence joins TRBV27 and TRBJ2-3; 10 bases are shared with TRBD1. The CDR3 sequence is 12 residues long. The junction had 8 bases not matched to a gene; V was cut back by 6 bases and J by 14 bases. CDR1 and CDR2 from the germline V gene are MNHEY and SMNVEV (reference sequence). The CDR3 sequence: CASRKPGQGMYF. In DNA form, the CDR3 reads TGTGCCAGCAGGAAACCGGGACAGGGGATGTATTTT.

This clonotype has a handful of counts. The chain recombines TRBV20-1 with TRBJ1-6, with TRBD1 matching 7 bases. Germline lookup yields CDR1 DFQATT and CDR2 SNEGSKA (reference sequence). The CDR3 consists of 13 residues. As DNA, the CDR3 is TGCGGTCTTCGGGCAGGGGGGAATTCACCCCTCCACTTT. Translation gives CGLRAGGNSPLHF.

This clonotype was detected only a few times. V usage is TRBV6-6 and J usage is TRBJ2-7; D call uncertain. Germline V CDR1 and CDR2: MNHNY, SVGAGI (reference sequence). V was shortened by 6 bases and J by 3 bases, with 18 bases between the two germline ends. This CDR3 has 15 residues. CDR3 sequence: CASSPTGDGLYEQYF. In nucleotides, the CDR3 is TGTGCCAGCAGCCCAACTGGAGACGGTCTCTACGAGCAGTACTTC.

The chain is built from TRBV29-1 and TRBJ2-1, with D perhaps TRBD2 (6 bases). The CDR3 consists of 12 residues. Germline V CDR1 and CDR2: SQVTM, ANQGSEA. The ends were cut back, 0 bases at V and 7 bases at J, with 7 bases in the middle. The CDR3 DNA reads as TGCAGCGTTGAAGACGGGGGAAATGAGCAGTTCTTC. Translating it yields CSVEDGGNEQFF.

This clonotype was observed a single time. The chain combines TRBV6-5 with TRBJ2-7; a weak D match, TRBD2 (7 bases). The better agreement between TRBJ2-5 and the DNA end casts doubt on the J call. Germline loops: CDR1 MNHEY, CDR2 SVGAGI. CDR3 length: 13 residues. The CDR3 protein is CASSTNRGATQYF. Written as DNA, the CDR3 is TGTGCCAGCAGTACTAACCGGGGGGCGACCCAGTACTTC.

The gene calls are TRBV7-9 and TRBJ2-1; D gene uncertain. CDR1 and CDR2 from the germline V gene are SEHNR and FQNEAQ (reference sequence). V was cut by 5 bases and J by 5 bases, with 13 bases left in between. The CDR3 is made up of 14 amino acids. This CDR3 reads CASSPVPRDNEQFF. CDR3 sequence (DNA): TGTGCCAGCAGCCCAGTCCCGAGAGACAATGAGCAGTTCTTC.

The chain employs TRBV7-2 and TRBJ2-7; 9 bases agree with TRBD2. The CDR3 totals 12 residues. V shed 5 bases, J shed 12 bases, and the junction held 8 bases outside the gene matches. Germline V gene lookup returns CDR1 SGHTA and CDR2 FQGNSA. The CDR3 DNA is TGTGCCAGCAGCCGTTCCGGGACTAGCACGTACTTC. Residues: CASSRSGTSTYF.

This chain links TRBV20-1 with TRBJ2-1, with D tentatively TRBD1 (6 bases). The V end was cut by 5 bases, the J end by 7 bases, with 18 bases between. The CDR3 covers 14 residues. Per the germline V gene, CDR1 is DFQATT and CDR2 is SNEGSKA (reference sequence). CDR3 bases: TGCAGTGCTGGTCGGGCAGGGGTCAAAAATGAGCAGTTCTTC. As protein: CSAGRAGVKNEQFF.

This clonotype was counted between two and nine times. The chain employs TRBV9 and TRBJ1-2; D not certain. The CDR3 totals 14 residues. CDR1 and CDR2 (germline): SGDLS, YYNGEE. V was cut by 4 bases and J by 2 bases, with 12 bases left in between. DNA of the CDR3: TGTGCCAGCAGCCCCCAGGACGGCAACTATGGCTACACCTTC. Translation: CASSPQDGNYGYTF.

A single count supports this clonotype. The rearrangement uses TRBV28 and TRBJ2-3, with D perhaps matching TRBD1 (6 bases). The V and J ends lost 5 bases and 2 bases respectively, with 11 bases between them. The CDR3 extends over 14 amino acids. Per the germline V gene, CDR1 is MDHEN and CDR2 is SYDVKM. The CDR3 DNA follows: TGTGCCAGCAGTACAGGGTTAATCACAGATACGCAGTATTTT. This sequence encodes CASSTGLITDTQYF.

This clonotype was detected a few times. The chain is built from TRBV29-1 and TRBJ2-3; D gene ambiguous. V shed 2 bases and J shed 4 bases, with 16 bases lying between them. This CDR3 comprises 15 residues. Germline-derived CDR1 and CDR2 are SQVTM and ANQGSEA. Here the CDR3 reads CSVEIAVSSPDTQYF. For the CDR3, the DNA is TGCAGCGTTGAAATAGCTGTTAGCAGCCCAGATACGCAGTATTTT.

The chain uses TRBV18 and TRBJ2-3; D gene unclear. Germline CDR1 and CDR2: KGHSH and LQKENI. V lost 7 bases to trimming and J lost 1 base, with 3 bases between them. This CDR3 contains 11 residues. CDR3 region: CASWGTDTQYF. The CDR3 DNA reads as TGTGCCAGCTGGGGCACAGATACGCAGTATTTT.

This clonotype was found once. The CDR3 protein is CASSLGTSGRSYEQYF. The CDR3 DNA sequence: TGTGCCAGCAGTCTCGGGACTAGCGGGAGGTCCTACGAGCAGTACTTC. The chain has TRBV6-5 and TRBJ2-7, with 15 bases lining up with TRBD2. Per germline, CDR1 MNHEY and CDR2 SVGAGI. CDR3 length equals 16 residues. V gave up 5 bases and J gave up 1 base; unmatched junction bases: 3.